This TCR beta chain comes out of a study of CD8 T cells in Susac syndrome. cDNA came from around 0.5 to 1 ug RNA primed by random hexamers. A single record per CDR3 protein comes from TCRdb applying MiXCR to the immunoSEQ multiplex PCR reads. Among about 140,000 distinct CDR3 sequences listed, roughly 94% were seen once. Germline-derived CDR1 and CDR2 are SGHDT and YYEEEE. This CDR3 is built from 13 residues. V was clipped by 6 bases and J by 3 bases; unmatched bases: 4. Sequences were obtained from CD4+ T cells from PBMCs. The chain links TRBV5-6 to TRBJ1-2; 8 bases align to TRBD1. The TCR comes from a human donor with Susac syndrome. The CDR3 is CASILTGDYGYTF. CDR3 coding DNA: TGTGCCAGCATCCTGACAGGGGACTATGGCTACACCTTC.